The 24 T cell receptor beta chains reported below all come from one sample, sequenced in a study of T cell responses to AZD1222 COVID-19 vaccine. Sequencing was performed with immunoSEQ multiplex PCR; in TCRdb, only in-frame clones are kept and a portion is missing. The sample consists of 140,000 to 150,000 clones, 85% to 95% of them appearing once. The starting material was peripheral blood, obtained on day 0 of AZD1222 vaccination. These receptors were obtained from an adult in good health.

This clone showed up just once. The CDR3 DNA reads as TGTGCCAGCAGTGCTGGGCCAGGGAGTGAAAAACTGTTTTTT. Translating it yields CASSAGPGSEKLFF. The genes are TRBV25-1 and TRBJ1-4; possibly TRBD1 for D (5 bases). V was clipped by 4 bases and J by 7 bases, with 13 bases between them. CDR3 size: 14 residues. The germline V gene has CDR1 MGHDK and CDR2 SYGVNS.

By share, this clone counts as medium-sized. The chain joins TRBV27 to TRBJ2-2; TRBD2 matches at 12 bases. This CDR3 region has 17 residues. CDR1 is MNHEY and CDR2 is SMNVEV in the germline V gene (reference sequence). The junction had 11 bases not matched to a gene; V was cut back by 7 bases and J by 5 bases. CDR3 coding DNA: TGTGCCAGCAATACTAGCGGGGGGCCCAGGGGAACCGGGGAGCTGTTTTTT. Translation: CASNTSGGPRGTGELFF.

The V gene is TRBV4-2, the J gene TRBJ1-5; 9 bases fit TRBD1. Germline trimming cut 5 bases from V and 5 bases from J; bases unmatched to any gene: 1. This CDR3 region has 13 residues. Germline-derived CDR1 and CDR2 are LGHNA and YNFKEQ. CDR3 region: CASSRDRDQPQHF. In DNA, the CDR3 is TGTGCCAGCAGCAGGGACAGGGATCAGCCCCAGCATTTT.

In nucleotides, the CDR3 is TGTGCCAGCAGCTTGTCCGATATACTCACTGAAGCTTTCTTT. Protein: CASSLSDILTEAFF. V is TRBV5-6 and J is TRBJ1-1, with D uncertain. Germline CDR1 and CDR2: SGHDT and YYEEEE. The CDR3 is 14 residues long. The ends were cut back, 1 base at V and 4 bases at J, with 11 bases in the middle. Looking up the rest from reference TRBV5-6 and TRBJ1-1 gives the full variable domain: DAGVTQSPTHLIKTRGQQVTLRCSPKSGHDTVSWYQQALGQGPQFIFQYYEEEERQRGNFPDRFSGHQFPNYSSELNVNALLLGDSALYLCASSLSDILTEAFFGQGTRLTVV.

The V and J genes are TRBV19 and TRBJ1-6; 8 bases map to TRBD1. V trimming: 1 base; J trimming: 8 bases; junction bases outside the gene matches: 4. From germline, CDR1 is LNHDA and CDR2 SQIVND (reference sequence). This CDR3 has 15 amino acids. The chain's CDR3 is CASSIVRTGYSPLHF. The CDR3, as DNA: TGTGCCAGTAGTATAGTTCGGACAGGGTATTCACCCCTCCACTTT.

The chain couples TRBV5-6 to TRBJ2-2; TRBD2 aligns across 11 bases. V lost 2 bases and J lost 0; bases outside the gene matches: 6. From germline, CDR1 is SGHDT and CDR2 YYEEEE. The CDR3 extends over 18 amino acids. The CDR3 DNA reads TGTGCCAGCAGCTTTATTCCTAGCGGGGGGACGAACACCGGGGAGCTGTTTTTT. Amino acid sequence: CASSFIPSGGTNTGELFF.

CDR3 loop: CASPKGQGAGYTF. CDR3 DNA: TGCGCCAGCCCCAAGGGACAGGGGGCCGGCTACACCTTC. The chain recombines TRBV5-1 with TRBJ1-2; 12 positions match TRBD1. This CDR3 has 13 amino acids. From germline, CDR1 is SGHRS and CDR2 YFSETQ. Losses at the gene ends were 7 bases for V and 8 bases for J; bases not matched to a gene: 6.

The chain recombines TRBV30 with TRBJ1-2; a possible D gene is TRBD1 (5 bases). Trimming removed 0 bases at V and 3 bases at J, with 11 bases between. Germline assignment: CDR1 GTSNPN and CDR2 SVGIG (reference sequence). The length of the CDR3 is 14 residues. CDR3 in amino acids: CAWSVRGVDYGYTF. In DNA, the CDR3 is TGTGCCTGGAGTGTAAGGGGCGTAGACTATGGCTACACCTTC.

The CDR3 DNA reads as TGTGCCAGCGGCCGAGGGACTGAAGCTTTCTTT. It encodes CASGRGTEAFF. The chain links TRBV7-9 to TRBJ1-1; D is unresolved. Germline V gives CDR1 SEHNR, CDR2 FQNEAQ (reference sequence). Trimming shortened V by 8 bases and J by 5 bases, and 9 bases separated the two germline ends. CDR3 size: 11 residues.

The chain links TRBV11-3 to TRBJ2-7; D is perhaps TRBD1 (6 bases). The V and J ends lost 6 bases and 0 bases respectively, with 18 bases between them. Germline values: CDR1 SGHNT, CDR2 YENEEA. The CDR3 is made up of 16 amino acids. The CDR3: CASSPYRDSSSYEQYF. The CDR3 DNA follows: TGTGCCAGCAGTCCTTACAGGGATTCAAGCTCCTACGAGCAGTACTTC.

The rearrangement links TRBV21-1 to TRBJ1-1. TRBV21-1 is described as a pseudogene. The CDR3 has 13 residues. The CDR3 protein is CASSKCSNTEAFF. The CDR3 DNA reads TGTGCCAGCAGCAAATGCTCGAACACTGAAGCTTTCTTT.

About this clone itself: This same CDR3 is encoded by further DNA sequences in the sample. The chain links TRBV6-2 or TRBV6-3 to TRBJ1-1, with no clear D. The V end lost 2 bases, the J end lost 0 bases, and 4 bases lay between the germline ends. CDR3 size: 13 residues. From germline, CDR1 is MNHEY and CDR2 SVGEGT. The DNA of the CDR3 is TGTGCCAGCAGTTACAGAGTGAACACTGAAGCTTTCTTT. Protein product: CASSYRVNTEAFF.

The CDR3 region is CASLAGITGELFF. The CDR3 DNA follows: TGTGCCAGCCTAGCGGGTATCACCGGGGAGCTGTTTTTT. The rearrangement uses TRBV10-3 and TRBJ2-2; TRBD2 agrees at 8 bases. Germline lookup yields CDR1 ENHRY and CDR2 SYGVKD. V lost 10 bases, J lost 4 bases, and 5 bases stayed unmatched. This CDR3 region has 13 residues.

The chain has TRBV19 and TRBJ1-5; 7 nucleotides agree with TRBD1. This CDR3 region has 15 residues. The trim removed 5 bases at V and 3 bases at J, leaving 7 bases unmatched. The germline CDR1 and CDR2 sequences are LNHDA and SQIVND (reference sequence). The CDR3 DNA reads TGTGCCAGTAGTGGAGGCGGGACAGCCAATCAGCCCCAGCATTTT. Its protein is CASSGGGTANQPQHF.

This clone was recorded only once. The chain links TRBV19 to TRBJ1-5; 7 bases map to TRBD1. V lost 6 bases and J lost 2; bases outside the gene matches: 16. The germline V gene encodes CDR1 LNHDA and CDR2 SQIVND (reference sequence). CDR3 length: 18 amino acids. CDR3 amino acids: CASRVWGMVGQGNQPQHF. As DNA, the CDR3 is TGTGCCAGTAGAGTATGGGGGATGGTCGGACAGGGCAATCAGCCCCAGCATTTT.

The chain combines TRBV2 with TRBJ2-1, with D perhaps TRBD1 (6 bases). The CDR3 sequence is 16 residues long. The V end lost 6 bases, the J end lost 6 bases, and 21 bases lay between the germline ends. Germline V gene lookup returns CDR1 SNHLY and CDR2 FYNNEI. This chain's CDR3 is CASRKNRESSINEQFF. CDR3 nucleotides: TGTGCCAGCAGAAAGAACAGGGAATCTAGCATCAATGAGCAGTTCTTC.

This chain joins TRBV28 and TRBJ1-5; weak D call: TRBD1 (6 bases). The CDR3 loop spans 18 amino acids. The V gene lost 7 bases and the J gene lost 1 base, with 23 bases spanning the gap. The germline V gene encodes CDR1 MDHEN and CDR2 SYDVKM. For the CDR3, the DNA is TGTGCCAGCATCATACGGGGTTGGGGGGCGAGGAGCAATCAGCCCCAGCATTTT. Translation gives CASIIRGWGARSNQPQHF.

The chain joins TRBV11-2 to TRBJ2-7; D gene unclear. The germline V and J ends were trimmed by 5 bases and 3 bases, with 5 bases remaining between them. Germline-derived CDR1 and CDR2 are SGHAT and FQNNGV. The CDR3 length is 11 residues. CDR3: CASSLNYEQYF. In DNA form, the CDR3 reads TGTGCCAGCAGCCTCAACTACGAGCAGTACTTC.

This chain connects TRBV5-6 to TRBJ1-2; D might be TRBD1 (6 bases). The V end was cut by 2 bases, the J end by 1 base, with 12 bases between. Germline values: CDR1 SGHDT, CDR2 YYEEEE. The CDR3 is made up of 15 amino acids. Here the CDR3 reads CASSLGQTYNYGYTF. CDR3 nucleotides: TGTGCCAGCAGCTTAGGACAGACTTATAACTATGGCTACACCTTC.

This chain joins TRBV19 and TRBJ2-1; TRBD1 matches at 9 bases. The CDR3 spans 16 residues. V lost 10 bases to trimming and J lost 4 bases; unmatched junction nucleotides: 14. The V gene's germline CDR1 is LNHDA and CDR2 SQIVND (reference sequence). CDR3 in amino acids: CATRPSDRGIYNEQFF. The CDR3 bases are TGTGCCACCCGGCCGTCGGACAGGGGAATATACAATGAGCAGTTCTTC.

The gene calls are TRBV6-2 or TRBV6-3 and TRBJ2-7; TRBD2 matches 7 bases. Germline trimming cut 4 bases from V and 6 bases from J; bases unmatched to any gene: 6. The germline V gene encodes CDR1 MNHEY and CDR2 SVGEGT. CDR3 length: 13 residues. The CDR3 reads CASSFGGVGEQYF. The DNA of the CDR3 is TGTGCCAGCAGTTTTGGGGGGGTAGGCGAGCAGTACTTC.

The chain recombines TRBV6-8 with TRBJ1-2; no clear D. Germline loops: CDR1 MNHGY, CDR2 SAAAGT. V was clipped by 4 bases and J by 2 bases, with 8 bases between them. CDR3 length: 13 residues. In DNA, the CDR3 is TGTGCCAGCAGTTCGGGCAGCAACTATGGCTACACCTTC. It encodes CASSSGSNYGYTF.

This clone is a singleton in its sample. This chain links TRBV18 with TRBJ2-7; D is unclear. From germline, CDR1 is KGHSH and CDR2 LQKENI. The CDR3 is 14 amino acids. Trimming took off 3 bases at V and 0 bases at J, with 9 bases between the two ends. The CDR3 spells CASSPISDSYEQYF. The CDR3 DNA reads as TGTGCCAGCTCACCCATTTCCGACTCCTACGAGCAGTACTTC.

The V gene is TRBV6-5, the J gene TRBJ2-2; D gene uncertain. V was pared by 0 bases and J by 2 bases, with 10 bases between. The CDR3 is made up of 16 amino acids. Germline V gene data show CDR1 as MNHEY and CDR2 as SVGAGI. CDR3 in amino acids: CASSYSNPANTGELFF. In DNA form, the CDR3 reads TGTGCCAGCAGTTACTCGAATCCGGCAAACACCGGGGAGCTGTTTTTT.